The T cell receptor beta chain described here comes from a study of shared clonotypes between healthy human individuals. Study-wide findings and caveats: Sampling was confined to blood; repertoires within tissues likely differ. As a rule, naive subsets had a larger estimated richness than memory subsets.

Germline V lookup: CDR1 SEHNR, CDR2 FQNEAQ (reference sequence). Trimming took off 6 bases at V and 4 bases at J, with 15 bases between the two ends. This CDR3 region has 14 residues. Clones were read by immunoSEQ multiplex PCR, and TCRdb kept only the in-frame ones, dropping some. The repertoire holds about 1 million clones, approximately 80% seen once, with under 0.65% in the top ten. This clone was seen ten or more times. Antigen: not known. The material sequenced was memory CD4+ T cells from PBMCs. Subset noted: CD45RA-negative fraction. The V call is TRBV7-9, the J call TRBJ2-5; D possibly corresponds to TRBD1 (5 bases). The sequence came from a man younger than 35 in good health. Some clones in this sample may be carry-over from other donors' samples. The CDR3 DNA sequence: TGTGCCAGCAGGCCGGGCAGGGCAGGAGAGACCCAGTACTTC. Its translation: CASRPGRAGETQYF.